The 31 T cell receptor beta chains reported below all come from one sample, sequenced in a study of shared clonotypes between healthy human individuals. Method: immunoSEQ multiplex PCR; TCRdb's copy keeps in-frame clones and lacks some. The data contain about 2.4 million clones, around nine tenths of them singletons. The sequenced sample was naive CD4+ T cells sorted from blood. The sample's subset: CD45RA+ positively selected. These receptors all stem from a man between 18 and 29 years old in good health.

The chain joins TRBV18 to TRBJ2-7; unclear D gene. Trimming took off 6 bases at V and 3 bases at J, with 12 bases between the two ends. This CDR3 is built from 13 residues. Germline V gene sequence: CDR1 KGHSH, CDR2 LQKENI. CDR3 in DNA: TGTGCCAGCTCCCCCGAGGCAGACTACGAGCAGTACTTC. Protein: CASSPEADYEQYF.

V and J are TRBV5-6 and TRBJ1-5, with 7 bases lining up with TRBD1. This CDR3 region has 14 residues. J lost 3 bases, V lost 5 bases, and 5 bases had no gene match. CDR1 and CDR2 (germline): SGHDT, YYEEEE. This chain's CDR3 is CASSEGQSNQPQHF. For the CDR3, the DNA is TGTGCCAGCAGTGAGGGACAGTCCAATCAGCCCCAGCATTTT.

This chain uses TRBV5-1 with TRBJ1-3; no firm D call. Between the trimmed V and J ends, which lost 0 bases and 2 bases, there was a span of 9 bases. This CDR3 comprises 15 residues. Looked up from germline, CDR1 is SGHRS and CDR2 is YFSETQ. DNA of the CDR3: TGCGCCAGCAGCTTGGAAGCCTCCCCTGGAAACACCATATATTTT. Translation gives CASSLEASPGNTIYF.

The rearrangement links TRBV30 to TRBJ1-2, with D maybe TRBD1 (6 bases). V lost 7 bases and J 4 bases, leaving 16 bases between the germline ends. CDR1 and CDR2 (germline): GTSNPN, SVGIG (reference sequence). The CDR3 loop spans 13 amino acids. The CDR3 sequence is CASIHGQSYGYTF. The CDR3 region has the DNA TGTGCCTCAATCCACGGACAGAGCTATGGCTACACCTTC.

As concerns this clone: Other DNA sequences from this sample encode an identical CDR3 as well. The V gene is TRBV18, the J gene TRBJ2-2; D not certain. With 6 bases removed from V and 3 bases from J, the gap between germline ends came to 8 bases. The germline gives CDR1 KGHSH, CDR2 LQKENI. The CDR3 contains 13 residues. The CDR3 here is CASSPRDTGELFF. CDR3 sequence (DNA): TGTGCCAGCTCCCCCCGAGACACCGGGGAGCTGTTTTTT.

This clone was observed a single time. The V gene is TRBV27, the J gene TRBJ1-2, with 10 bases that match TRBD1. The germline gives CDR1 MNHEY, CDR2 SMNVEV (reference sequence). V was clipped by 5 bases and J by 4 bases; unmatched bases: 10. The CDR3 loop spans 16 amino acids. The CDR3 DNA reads TGTGCCAGCAGTAATTACCGGGACAGGGGCCGCTATGGCTACACCTTC. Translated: CASSNYRDRGRYGYTF.

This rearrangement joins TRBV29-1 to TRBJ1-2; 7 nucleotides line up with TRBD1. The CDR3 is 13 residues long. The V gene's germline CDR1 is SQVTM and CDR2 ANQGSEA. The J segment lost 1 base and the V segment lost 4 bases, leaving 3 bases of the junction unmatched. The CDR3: CSVGGQINYGYTF. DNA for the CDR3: TGCAGCGTTGGGGGACAGATTAACTATGGCTACACCTTC.

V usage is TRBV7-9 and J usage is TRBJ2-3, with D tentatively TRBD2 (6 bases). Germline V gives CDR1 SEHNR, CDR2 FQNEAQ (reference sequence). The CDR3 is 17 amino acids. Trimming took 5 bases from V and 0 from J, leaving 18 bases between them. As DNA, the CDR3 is TGTGCCAGCAGCACGCCCTCTAGCGTAGCTAGCACAGATACGCAGTATTTT. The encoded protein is CASSTPSSVASTDTQYF.

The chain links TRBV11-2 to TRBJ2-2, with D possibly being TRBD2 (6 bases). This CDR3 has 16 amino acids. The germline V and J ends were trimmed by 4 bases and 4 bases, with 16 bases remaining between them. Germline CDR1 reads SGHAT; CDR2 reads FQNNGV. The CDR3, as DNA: TGTGCCAGCAGCTCCAGTCGCCTGGGGGGCACCGGGGAGCTGTTTTTT. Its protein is CASSSSRLGGTGELFF.

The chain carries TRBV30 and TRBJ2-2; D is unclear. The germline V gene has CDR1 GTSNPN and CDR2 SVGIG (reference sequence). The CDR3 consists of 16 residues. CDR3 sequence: CATSLKGRTNTGELFF. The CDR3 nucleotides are TGTGCAACAAGTCTAAAGGGTAGGACGAACACCGGGGAGCTGTTTTTT.

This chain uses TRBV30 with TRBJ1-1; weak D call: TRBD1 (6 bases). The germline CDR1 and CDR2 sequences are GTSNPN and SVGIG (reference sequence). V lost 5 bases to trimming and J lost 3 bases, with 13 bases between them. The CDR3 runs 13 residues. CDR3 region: CAWVAGADTEAFF. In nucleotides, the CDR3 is TGTGCCTGGGTCGCGGGGGCGGACACTGAAGCTTTCTTT.

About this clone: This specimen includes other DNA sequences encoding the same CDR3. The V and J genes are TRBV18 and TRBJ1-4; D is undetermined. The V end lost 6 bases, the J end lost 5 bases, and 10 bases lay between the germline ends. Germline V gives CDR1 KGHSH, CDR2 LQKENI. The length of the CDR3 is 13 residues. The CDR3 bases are TGTGCCAGCTCCCCCGATCGAAATGAAAAACTGTTTTTT. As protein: CASSPDRNEKLFF.

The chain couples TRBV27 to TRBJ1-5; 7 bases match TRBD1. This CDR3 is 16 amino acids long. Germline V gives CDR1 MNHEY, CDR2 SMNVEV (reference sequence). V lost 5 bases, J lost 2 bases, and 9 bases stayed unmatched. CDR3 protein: CASSRGQLIGNQPQHF. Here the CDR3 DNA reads TGTGCCAGCAGTCGGGGACAGCTCATTGGCAATCAGCCCCAGCATTTT.

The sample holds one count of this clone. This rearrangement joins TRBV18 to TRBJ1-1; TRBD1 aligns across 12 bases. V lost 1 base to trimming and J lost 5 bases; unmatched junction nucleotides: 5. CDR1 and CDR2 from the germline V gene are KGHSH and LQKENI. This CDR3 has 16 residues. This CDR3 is CASSPLGQGAHTEAFF. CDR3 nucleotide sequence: TGTGCCAGCTCACCACTGGGACAGGGGGCGCATACTGAAGCTTTCTTT.

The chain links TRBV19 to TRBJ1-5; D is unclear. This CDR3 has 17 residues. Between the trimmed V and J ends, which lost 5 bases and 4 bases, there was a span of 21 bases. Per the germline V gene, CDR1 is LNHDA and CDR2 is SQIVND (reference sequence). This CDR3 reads CASSPRGRRWDNQPQHF. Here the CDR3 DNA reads TGTGCCAGTAGTCCCCGTGGCAGGAGGTGGGATAATCAGCCCCAGCATTTT.

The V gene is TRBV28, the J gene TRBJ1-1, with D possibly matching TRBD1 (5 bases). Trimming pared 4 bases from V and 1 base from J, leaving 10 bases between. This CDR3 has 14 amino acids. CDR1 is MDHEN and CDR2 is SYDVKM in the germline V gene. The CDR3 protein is CASSSRQTNTEAFF. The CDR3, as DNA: TGTGCCAGCAGTTCTCGACAGACGAACACTGAAGCTTTCTTT.

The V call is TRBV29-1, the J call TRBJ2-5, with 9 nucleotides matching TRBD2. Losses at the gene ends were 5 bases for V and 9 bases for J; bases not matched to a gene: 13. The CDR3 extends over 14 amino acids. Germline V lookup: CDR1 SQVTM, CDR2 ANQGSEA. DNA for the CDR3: TGCAGCGTTAGAGCGGGGGGAATAAGAGGGGCCCAGTACTTC. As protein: CSVRAGGIRGAQYF.

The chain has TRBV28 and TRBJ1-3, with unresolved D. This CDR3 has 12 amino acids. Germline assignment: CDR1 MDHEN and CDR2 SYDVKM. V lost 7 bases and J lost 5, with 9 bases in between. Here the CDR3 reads CASTHTRNTIYF. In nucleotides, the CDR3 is TGTGCCAGCACCCACACCAGAAACACCATATATTTT.

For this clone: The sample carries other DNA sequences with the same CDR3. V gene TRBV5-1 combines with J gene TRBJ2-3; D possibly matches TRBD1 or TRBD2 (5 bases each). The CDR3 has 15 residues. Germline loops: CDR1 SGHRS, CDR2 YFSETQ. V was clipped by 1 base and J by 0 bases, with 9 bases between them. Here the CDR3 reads CASSLSRGSTDTQYF. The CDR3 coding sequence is TGCGCCAGCAGCTTGTCGAGGGGCAGCACAGATACGCAGTATTTT.

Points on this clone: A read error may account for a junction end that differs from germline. In DNA form, the CDR3 reads TGTGCCAGCACCTTAGGTACTAGCGGGAGACTGGGAGGAGAGACCCAGTACTTC. This sequence encodes CASTLGTSGRLGGETQYF. This chain uses TRBV7-8 with TRBJ2-5; 11 bases fit TRBD2. In germline, CDR1 is SGHVS, CDR2 FQNEAQ. This CDR3 is 18 amino acids long.

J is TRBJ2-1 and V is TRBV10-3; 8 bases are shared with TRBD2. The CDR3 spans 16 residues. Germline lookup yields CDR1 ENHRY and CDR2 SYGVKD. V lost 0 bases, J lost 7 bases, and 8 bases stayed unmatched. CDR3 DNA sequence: TGTGCCATCAGTGAGTCGGTGGCGGGAGGTACAAATGAGCAGTTCTTC. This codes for CAISESVAGGTNEQFF.

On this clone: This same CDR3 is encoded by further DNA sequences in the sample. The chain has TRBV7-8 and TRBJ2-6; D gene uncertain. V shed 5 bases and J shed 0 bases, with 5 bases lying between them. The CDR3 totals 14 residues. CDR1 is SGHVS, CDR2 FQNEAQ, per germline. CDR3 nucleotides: TGTGCCAGCAGCCCTAGCTCTGGGGCCAACGTCCTGACTTTC. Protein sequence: CASSPSSGANVLTF.

The CDR3 loop is CASSPGHLSRANQPQHF. The CDR3 DNA is TGTGCCAGCAGCCCCGGACACTTGTCCAGGGCCAATCAGCCCCAGCATTTT. The chain uses TRBV11-2 and TRBJ1-5; TRBD1 is a possible D gene (5 bases). Between the trimmed V and J ends, which lost 5 bases and 3 bases, there was a span of 20 bases. The CDR3 spans 17 residues. Germline V gives CDR1 SGHAT, CDR2 FQNNGV.

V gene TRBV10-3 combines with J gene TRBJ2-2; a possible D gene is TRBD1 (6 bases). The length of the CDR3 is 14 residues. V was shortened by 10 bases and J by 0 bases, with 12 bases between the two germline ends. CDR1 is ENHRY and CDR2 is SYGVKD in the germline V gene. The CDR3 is CASRGRANTGELFF. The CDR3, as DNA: TGTGCCAGCAGGGGCAGGGCGAACACCGGGGAGCTGTTTTTT.

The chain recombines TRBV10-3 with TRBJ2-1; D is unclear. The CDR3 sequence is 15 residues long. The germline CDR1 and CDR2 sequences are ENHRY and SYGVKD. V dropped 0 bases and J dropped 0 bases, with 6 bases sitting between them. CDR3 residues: CAISESADSYNEQFF. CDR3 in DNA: TGTGCCATCAGTGAGTCGGCAGACTCCTACAATGAGCAGTTCTTC.

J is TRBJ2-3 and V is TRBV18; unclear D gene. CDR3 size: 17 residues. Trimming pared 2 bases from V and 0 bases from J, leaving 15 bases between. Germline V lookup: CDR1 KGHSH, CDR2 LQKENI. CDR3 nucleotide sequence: TGTGCCAGCTCACCATTCTACACCGCTTCTAGCACAGATACGCAGTATTTT. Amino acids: CASSPFYTASSTDTQYF. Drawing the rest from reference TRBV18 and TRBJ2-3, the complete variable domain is NAGVMQNPRHLVRRRGQEARLRCSPMKGHSHVYWYRQLPEEGLKFMVYLQKENIIDESGMPKERFSAEFPKEGPSILRIQQVVRGDSAAYFCASSPFYTASSTDTQYFGPGTRLTVL.

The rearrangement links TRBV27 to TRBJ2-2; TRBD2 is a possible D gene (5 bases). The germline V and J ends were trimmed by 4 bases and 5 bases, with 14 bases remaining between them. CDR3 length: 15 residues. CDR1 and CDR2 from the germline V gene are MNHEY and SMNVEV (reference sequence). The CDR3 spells CASSWVTTGTGELFF. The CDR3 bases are TGTGCCAGCAGTTGGGTTACAACGGGAACCGGGGAGCTGTTTTTT.

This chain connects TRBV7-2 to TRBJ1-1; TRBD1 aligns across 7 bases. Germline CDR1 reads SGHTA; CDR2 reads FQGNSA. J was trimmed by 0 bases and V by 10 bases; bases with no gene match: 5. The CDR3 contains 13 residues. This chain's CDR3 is CATGTAMNTEAFF. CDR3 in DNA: TGTGCCACAGGGACAGCCATGAACACTGAAGCTTTCTTT.

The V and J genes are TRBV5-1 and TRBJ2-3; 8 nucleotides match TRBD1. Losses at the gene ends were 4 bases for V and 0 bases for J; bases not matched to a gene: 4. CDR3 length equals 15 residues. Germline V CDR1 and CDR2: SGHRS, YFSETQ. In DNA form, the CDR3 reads TGCGCCAGCAGCCCGACAGGGGTTAGCACAGATACGCAGTATTTT. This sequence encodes CASSPTGVSTDTQYF.

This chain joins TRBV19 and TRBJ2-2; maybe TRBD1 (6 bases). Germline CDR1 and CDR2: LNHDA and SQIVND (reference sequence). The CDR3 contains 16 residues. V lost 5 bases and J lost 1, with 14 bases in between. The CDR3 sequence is CASSRALQGNTGELFF. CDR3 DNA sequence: TGTGCCAGTAGTCGCGCTCTACAGGGGAACACCGGGGAGCTGTTTTTT.

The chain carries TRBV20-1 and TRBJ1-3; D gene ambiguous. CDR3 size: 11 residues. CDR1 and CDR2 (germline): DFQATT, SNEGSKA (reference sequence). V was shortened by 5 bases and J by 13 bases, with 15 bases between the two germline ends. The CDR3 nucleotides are TGCAGTGCTCCTGACGGCCCAAGAATATATTTT. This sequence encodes CSAPDGPRIYF.